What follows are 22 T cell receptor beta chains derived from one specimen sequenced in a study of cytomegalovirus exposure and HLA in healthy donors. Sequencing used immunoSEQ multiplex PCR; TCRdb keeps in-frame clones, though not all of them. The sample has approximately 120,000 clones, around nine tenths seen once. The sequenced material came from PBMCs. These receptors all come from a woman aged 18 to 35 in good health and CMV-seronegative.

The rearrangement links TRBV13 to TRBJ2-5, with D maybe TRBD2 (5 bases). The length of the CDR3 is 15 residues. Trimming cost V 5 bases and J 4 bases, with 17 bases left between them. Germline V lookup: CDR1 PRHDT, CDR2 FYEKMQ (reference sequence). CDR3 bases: TGTGCCAGCAGCCCTAACGGAGGTGTCAGAGAGACCCAGTACTTC. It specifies CASSPNGGVRETQYF.

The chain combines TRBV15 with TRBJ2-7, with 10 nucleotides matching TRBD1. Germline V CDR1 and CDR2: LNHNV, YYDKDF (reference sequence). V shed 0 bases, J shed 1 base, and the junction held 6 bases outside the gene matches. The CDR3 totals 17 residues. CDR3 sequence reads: CATSRDWMGQGSYEQYF. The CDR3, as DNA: TGTGCCACCAGCAGAGATTGGATGGGACAGGGGTCCTACGAGCAGTACTTC. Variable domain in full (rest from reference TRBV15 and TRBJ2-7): DAMVIQNPRYQVTQFGKPVTLSCSQTLNHNVMYWYQQKSSQAPKLLFHYYDKDFNNEADTPDNFQSRRPNTSFCFLDIRSPGLGDTAMYLCATSRDWMGQGSYEQYFGPGTRLTVT.

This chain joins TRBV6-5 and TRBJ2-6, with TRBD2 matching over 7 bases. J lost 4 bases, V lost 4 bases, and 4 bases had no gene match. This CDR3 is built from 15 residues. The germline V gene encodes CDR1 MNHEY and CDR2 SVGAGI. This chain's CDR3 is CASSFGTTGANVLTF. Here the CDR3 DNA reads TGTGCCAGCAGTTTCGGGACTACGGGGGCCAACGTCCTGACTTTC.

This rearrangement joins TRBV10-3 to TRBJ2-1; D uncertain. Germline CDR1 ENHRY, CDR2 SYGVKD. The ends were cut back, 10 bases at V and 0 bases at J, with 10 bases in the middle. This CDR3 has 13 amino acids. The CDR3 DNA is TGTGCCACCGCCGGTCCCTCCTACAATGAGCAGTTCTTC. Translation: CATAGPSYNEQFF.

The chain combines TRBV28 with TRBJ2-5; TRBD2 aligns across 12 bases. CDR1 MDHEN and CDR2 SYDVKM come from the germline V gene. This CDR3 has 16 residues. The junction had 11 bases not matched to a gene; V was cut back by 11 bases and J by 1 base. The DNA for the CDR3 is TGTGCCTCGAGACTAGCGGGAGATGGAGGCCAAGAGACCCAGTACTTC. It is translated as CASRLAGDGGQETQYF.

CDR3 DNA: TGTGCCAGCTCACAACTTAATTCACCCCTCCACTTT. Amino acid sequence: CASSQLNSPLHF. This sequence joins TRBV18 and TRBJ1-6; D gene ambiguous. This CDR3 has 12 amino acids. V lost 4 bases and J 6 bases, leaving 4 bases between the germline ends. Germline values: CDR1 KGHSH, CDR2 LQKENI.

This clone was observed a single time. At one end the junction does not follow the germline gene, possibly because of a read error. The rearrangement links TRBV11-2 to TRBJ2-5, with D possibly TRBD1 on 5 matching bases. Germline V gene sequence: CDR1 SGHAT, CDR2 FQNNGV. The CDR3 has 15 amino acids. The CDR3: CASSLEAAGSSAQYF. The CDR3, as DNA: TGTGCCAGCAGCCTAGAGGCGGCAGGGTCATCGGCCCAGTACTTC.

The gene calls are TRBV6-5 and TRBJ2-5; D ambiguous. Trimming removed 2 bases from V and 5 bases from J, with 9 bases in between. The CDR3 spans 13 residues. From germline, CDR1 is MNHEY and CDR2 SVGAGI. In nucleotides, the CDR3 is TGTGCCAGCAGTTACGTGGCACGTGAGACCCAGTACTTC. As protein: CASSYVARETQYF.

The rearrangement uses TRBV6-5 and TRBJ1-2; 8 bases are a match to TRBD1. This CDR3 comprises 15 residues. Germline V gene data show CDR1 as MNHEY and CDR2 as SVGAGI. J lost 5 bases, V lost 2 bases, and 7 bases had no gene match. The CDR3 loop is CASSYGGQVRYGYTF. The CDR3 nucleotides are TGTGCCAGCAGTTACGGGGGACAGGTCCGGTATGGCTACACCTTC.

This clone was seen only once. This CDR3 is CASSLTGDEQYF. CDR3 coding DNA: TGTGCCAGCAGCTTGACGGGGGACGAGCAGTACTTC. V and J are TRBV7-9 and TRBJ2-7, with a tentative D call TRBD2 (6 bases). V lost 3 bases and J 5 bases, leaving 8 bases between the germline ends. The CDR3 consists of 12 residues. Germline CDR1 is SEHNR and CDR2 is FQNEAQ (reference sequence).

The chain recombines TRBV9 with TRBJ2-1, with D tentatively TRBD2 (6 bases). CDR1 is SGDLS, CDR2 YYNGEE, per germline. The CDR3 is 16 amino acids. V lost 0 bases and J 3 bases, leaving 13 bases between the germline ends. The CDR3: CASSVGRVSGYNEQFF. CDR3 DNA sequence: TGTGCCAGCAGCGTAGGGAGGGTTAGCGGCTACAATGAGCAGTTCTTC.

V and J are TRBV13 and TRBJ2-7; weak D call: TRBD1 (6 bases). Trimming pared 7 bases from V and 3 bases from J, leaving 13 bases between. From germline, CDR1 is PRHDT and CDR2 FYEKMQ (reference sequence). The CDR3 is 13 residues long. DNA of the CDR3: TGTGCCAGCAAGACAGGCCTCTTCTACGAGCAGTACTTC. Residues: CASKTGLFYEQYF.

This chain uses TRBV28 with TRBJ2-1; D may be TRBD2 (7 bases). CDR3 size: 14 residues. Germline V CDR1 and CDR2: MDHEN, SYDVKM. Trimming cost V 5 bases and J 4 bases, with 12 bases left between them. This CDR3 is CASSEGGLYNEQFF. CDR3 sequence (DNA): TGTGCCAGCAGTGAGGGGGGGCTGTACAATGAGCAGTTCTTC.

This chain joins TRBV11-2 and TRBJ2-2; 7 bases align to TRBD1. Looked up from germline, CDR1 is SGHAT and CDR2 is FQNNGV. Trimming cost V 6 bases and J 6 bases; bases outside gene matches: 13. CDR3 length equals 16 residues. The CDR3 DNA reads TGTGCCAGCAGACACCGGGACAGTCTTGGTCCCGGGGAGCTGTTTTTT. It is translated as CASRHRDSLGPGELFF.

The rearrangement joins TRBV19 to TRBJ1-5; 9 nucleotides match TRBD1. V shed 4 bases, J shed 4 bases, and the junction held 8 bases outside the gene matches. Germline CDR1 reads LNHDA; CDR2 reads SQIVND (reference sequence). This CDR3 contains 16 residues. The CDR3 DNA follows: TGTGCCAGTAGTAGAGGGGACAGGGCAGGAAATCAGCCCCAGCATTTT. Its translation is CASSRGDRAGNQPQHF.

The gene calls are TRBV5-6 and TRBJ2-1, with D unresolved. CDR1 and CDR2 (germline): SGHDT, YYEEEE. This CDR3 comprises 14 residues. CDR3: CATGSSSFSYEQFF. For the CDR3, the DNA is TGTGCTACGGGTAGCTCCTCCTTCAGCTATGAGCAGTTCTTC.

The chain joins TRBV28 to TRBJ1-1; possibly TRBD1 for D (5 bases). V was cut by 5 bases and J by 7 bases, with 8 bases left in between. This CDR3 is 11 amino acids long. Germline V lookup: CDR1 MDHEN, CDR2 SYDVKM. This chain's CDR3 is CASSVGGEAFF. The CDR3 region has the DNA TGTGCCAGCAGTGTCGGGGGTGAAGCTTTCTTT.

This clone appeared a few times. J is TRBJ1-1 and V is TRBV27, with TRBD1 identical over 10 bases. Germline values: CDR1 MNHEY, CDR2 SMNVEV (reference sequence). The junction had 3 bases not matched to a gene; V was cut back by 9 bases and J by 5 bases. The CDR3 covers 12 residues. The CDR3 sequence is CARGQGRTEAFF. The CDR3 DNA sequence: TGTGCCAGGGGACAGGGGAGAACTGAAGCTTTCTTT.

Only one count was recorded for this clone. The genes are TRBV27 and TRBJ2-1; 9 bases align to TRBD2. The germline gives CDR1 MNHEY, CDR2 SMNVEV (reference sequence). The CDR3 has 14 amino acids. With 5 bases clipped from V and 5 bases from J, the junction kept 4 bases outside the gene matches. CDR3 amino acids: CASSLGTSNNEQFF. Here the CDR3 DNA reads TGTGCCAGCAGTCTAGGGACTAGCAACAATGAGCAGTTCTTC.

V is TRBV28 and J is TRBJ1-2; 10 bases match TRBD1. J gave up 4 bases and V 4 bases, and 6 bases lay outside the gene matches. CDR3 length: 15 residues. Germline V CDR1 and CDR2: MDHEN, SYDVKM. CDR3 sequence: CASSSRDRGGYGYTF. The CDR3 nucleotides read TGTGCCAGCAGTTCCCGGGACAGGGGTGGCTATGGCTACACCTTC.

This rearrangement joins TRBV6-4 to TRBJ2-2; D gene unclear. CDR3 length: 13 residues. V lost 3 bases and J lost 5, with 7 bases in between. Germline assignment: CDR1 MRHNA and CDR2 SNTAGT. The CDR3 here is CASSDGWTGELFF. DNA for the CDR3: TGTGCCAGCAGTGATGGCTGGACCGGGGAGCTGTTTTTT.

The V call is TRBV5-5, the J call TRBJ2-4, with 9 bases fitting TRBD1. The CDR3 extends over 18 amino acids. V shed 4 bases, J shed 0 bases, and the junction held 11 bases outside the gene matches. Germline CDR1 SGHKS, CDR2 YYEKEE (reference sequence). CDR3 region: CASSPLGLQGAAKNIQYF. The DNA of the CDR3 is TGTGCCAGCAGCCCGCTCGGGTTACAGGGGGCAGCCAAAAACATTCAGTACTTC.